The 16 T cell receptor beta chains listed next were all sequenced from one sample in a study of blood T cell repertoires in COVID-19. TCRdb keeps only in-frame clones here, not all; method: immunoSEQ multiplex PCR. The data contain about 210,000 clones, just over 90% of them singletons. The source material was peripheral blood. These receptors all stem from a young man with acute or convalescent COVID-19.

The rearrangement uses TRBV10-2 and TRBJ2-3; 13 nucleotides align to TRBD2. J gave up 0 bases and V 10 bases, and 13 bases lay outside the gene matches. CDR1 is WSHSY and CDR2 is SAAADI in the germline V gene. This CDR3 is 18 amino acids long. CDR3 residues: CANPGTSGKANSTDTQYF. CDR3 nucleotide sequence: TGCGCCAACCCGGGGACTAGCGGGAAGGCGAACAGCACAGATACGCAGTATTTT.

V is TRBV27 and J is TRBJ1-2; D uncertain. The V gene's germline CDR1 is MNHEY and CDR2 SMNVEV (reference sequence). Trimming pared 2 bases from V and 2 bases from J, leaving 9 bases between. The CDR3 sequence is 14 residues long. The CDR3 spells CASSLESQNYGYTF. CDR3 DNA sequence: TGTGCCAGCAGTTTAGAAAGTCAGAACTATGGCTACACCTTC.

The V and J genes are TRBV2 and TRBJ2-1, with D tentatively TRBD2 (6 bases). From germline, CDR1 is SNHLY and CDR2 FYNNEI. The CDR3 consists of 14 residues. Trimming pared 4 bases from V and 6 bases from J, leaving 13 bases between. CDR3 in DNA: TGTGCCAGCAGTGTGCTACTAGCAGCCAATGAGCAGTTCTTC. It yields the protein CASSVLLAANEQFF.

The chain recombines TRBV9 with TRBJ1-2; 7 bases map to TRBD1. CDR3 size: 14 residues. The junction had 10 bases not matched to a gene; V was cut back by 3 bases and J by 8 bases. Germline V lookup: CDR1 SGDLS, CDR2 YYNGEE. CDR3 residues: CASSAYNRGEGYTF. CDR3 in DNA: TGTGCCAGCAGCGCGTATAACAGGGGAGAGGGCTACACCTTC. The full variable domain, completed using reference TRBV9 and TRBJ1-2, is DSGVTQTPKHLITATGQRVTLRCSPRSGDLSVYWYQQSLDQGLQFLIQYYNGEERAKGNILERFSAQQFPDLHSELNLSSLELGDSALYFCASSAYNRGEGYTFGSGTRLTVV.

The chain is built from TRBV7-9 and TRBJ1-1; D unresolved. Per the germline V gene, CDR1 is SEHNR and CDR2 is FQNEAQ (reference sequence). V shed 8 bases and J shed 3 bases, with 7 bases lying between them. This CDR3 has 11 amino acids. This chain's CDR3 is CASAEDTEAFF. The CDR3 bases are TGTGCCAGCGCAGAGGACACTGAAGCTTTCTTT.

The CDR3 DNA reads as TGTGCTAGTGGTTCGGGACTAGCGGGAGCCCCCTCCTACAATGAGCAGTTCTTC. This codes for CASGSGLAGAPSYNEQFF. The J gene is TRBJ2-1, the V gene TRBV12-5; 14 positions match TRBD2. Germline V gives CDR1 LGHNT, CDR2 FRNRAP. V lost 4 bases to trimming and J lost 0 bases; unmatched junction nucleotides: 5. The CDR3 has 18 amino acids.

The chain couples TRBV12-3 or TRBV12-4 to TRBJ2-2; tentatively, D is TRBD2 (5 bases). The ends were cut back, 10 bases at V and 4 bases at J, with 13 bases in the middle. The CDR3 is 13 amino acids. CDR3 coding DNA: TGTGCCATCGACGGGATTGGCACCGGGGAGCTGTTTTTT. Translated, it gives CAIDGIGTGELFF.

The chain links TRBV3-1 (or the pseudogene TRBV3-2) to TRBJ2-7; 8 bases fit TRBD2. Trimming took 0 bases from V and 2 from J; bases not matched to a gene: 3. This CDR3 region has 15 residues. Germline V lookup: CDR1 LGHDT, CDR2 YNNKEL (reference sequence). This CDR3 reads CASSQELAGTYEQYF. The CDR3 DNA is TGTGCCAGCAGCCAAGAGTTAGCGGGGACCTACGAGCAGTACTTC.

The chain has TRBV7-6 and TRBJ1-6, with 11 nucleotides matching TRBD1. The V gene's germline CDR1 is SGHVS and CDR2 FNYEAQ. V trimming: 6 bases; J trimming: 6 bases; junction bases outside the gene matches: 10. CDR3 size: 17 residues. As DNA, the CDR3 is TGTGCCAGCAGTCAAAATCCGGGACAGGGGGGTAATTCACCCCTCCACTTT. This encodes CASSQNPGQGGNSPLHF.

The chain recombines TRBV7-3 with TRBJ2-1; 7 bases are shared with TRBD1. V trimming: 7 bases; J trimming: 15 bases; junction bases outside the gene matches: 12. Looked up from germline, CDR1 is SGHTA and CDR2 is FQGTGA. CDR3 length equals 12 residues. DNA for the CDR3: TGTGCCAGCACAAAGACAGGGATAGGTCTGTTCTTC. Protein: CASTKTGIGLFF.

This clone was seen only once. V usage is TRBV24-1 and J usage is TRBJ2-3, with 9 positions matching TRBD1. Germline-derived CDR1 and CDR2 are KGHDR and SFDVKD. V lost 4 bases, J lost 3 bases, and 4 bases stayed unmatched. The CDR3 covers 15 residues. CDR3 protein: CATSEGGQGTDTQYF. For the CDR3, the DNA is TGTGCCACCAGTGAAGGGGGACAGGGAACAGATACGCAGTATTTT.

The chain employs TRBV5-6 and TRBJ2-5; D might be TRBD1 (6 bases). The CDR3 spans 14 residues. Trimming stripped 0 bases from V and 3 bases from J, with 9 bases between. Germline lookup yields CDR1 SGHDT and CDR2 YYEEEE. The CDR3 nucleotides are TGTGCCAGCAGCTTGGGGACAGTTGAAGAGACCCAGTACTTC. This sequence encodes CASSLGTVEETQYF. Filled out from reference TRBV5-6 and TRBJ2-5, the complete variable domain reads DAGVTQSPTHLIKTRGQQVTLRCSPKSGHDTVSWYQQALGQGPQFIFQYYEEEERQRGNFPDRFSGHQFPNYSSELNVNALLLGDSALYLCASSLGTVEETQYFGPGTRLLVL.

The chain has TRBV18 and TRBJ2-5, with D maybe TRBD1 (6 bases). V dropped 3 bases and J dropped 2 bases, with 10 bases sitting between them. This CDR3 has 14 amino acids. From germline, CDR1 is KGHSH and CDR2 LQKENI. The CDR3 reads CASSPSGAQETQYF. CDR3 nucleotide sequence: TGTGCCAGCTCACCTTCAGGGGCTCAAGAGACCCAGTACTTC.

This sequence joins TRBV5-1 and TRBJ2-5, with D unresolved. V lost 1 base and J lost 0, with 7 bases in between. The CDR3 is made up of 14 amino acids. Germline assignment: CDR1 SGHRS and CDR2 YFSETQ. CDR3 sequence (DNA): TGCGCCAGCAGCTTGTCACTGTACCAAGAGACCCAGTACTTC. It codes for CASSLSLYQETQYF. The whole variable domain, remainder taken from reference TRBV5-1 and TRBJ2-5, is KAGVTQTPRYLIKTRGQQVTLSCSPISGHRSVSWYQQTPGQGLQFLFEYFSETQRNKGNFPGRFSGRQFSNSRSEMNVSTLELGDSALYLCASSLSLYQETQYFGPGTRLLVL.

CDR3 in DNA: TGTGCCAGCAGCGTAGCGGGAGCCCCGATCTCCTATGAGCAGTTCTTC. This gives the protein CASSVAGAPISYEQFF. This chain joins TRBV9 and TRBJ2-1; TRBD2 is a possible D gene (6 bases). The CDR3 contains 16 residues. Per germline, CDR1 SGDLS and CDR2 YYNGEE. Trimming cost V 0 bases and J 8 bases, with 18 bases left between them.

The chain joins TRBV28 to TRBJ2-7; D gene ambiguous. The CDR3 consists of 11 residues. The germline gives CDR1 MDHEN, CDR2 SYDVKM. The ends were cut back, 5 bases at V and 7 bases at J, with 9 bases in the middle. CDR3 amino acids: CASSLAREQYF. The CDR3 region has the DNA TGTGCCAGCAGTCTCGCCAGGGAGCAGTACTTC.